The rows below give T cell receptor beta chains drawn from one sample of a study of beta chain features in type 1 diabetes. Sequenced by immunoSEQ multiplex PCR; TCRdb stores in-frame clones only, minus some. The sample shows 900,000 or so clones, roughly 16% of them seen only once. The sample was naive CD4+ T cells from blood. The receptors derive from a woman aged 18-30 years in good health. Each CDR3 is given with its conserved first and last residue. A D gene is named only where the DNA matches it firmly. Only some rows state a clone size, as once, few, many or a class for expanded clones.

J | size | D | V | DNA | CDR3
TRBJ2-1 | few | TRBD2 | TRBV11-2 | TGTGCCAGCAGCTTAGTTATGCGAGGCGGGAGGCCGACTTGGAATGAGCAGTTCTTC | CASSLVMRGGRPTWNEQFF
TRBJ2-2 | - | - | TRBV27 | TGTGCCAGCAGTTTCGAGGGAGAGGGCGGGGAGCTGTTTTTT | CASSFEGEGGELFF
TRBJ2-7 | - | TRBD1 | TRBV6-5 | TGTGCCAGCAGGGCCACAGGGGGCTCCTACGAGCAGTACTTC | CASRATGGSYEQYF
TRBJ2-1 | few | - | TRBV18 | TGTGCCAGCTCACCTTATCTGGGGAGTGGGTACAATGAGCAGTTCTTC | CASSPYLGSGYNEQFF
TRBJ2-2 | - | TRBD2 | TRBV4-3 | TGCGCCAGCAGCCAAGCCGGGACTAGCGGGAGTTACACCGGGGAGCTGTTTTTT | CASSQAGTSGSYTGELFF
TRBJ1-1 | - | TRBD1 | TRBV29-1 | TGCAGCGTTCTAAAACAGGGGGCTAGGACTGAAGCTTTCTTT | CSVLKQGARTEAFF
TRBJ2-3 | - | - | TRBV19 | TGTGCCAGTTCTATCCCGCCCACAGATACGCAGTATTTT | CASSIPPTDTQYF
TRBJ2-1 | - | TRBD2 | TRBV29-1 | TGCAGCGTTGGATTTTATGGGACTAGCTATTGGAATGAGCAGTTCTTC | CSVGFYGTSYWNEQFF
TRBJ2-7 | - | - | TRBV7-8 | TGTGCCAGCAGCTTAGCACGGGTGGACTGGGAGCAGTACTTC | CASSLARVDWEQYF
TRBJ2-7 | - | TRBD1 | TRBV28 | TGTGCCAGCAGTTTATCCTCGGACAGGGGTTACGAGCAGTACTTC | CASSLSSDRGYEQYF
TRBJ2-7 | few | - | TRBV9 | TGTGCCAGCAGCGCCGGGACGCCGGCGATCTACGAGCAGTACTTC | CASSAGTPAIYEQYF
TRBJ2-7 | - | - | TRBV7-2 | TGTGCCAGCAGCTTAGTTAAGTTCGGGGAGCAGTACTTC | CASSLVKFGEQYF
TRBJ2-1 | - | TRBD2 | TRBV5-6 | TGTGCCAGCAGCTTGGTTTCTAGCGGGAGTCGGTCCTACAATGAGCAGTTCTTC | CASSLVSSGSRSYNEQFF
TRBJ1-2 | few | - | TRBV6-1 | TGTGCCAGCTCAGGCTCAGCCCACTCCTATGGCTACACCTTC | CASSGSAHSYGYTF
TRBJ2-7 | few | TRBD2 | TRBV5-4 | TGTGCCAGCAGCTTAGGAAGCGGGAGAGCCGAGCAGTACTTC | CASSLGSGRAEQYF
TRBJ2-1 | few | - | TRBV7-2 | TGTGCCAGCAGCTTTACAGGGAGGTCCTACAATGAGCAGTTCTTC | CASSFTGRSYNEQFF
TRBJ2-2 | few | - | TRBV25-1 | TGTGGGGGAGGGAACACCGGGGAGCTGTTTTTT | CGGGNTGELFF
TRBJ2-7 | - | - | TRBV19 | TGTGCCAGTAGTAGCGGGAACTCCTACGAGCAGTACTTC | CASSSGNSYEQYF
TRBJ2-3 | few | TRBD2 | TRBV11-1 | TGTGCCAGCAGCGTAGCGGGAGCAGATACGCAGTATTTT | CASSVAGADTQYF
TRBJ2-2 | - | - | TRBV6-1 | TGTGCCAGCATGGCGGAGAACACCGGGGAGCTGTTTTTT | CASMAENTGELFF
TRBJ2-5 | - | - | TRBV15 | TGTGCCACCAGCAGCGATGTATTCGCCCTGAGAGAGACCCAGTACTTC | CATSSDVFALRETQYF
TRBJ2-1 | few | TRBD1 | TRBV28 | TGTGCCAGCAGTTTCCGCCTCAGGGGGAGACCGGGGGAGCAGTTCTTC | CASSFRLRGRPGEQFF
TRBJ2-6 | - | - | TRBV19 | TGTGCCAGTAGTATAGGGCACTCTGGGGCCAACGTCCTGACTTTC | CASSIGHSGANVLTF
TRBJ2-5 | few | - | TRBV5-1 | TGCGCCAGCAGCCCGGACGGGGATTCTCAAGAGACCCAGTACTTC | CASSPDGDSQETQYF
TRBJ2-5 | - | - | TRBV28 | TGTGCCAGCAGTCCCAGGGGGGGCGAGACCCAGTACTTC | CASSPRGGETQYF
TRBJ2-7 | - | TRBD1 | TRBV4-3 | TGCGCCAGCAGCCAAGGACTTTGGTGGGACAGAGGAGACCGGTACAACTACGAGCAGTACTTC | CASSQGLWWDRGDRYNYEQYF
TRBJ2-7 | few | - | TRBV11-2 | TGTGCCAGCACCCGGGGCGGGACTCTCGAGCAGTACTTC | CASTRGGTLEQYF
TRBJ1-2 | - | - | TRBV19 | TGTGCCAGTAGTTCGGTGGGAGCCGAACGTAACTATGGCTACACCTTC | CASSSVGAERNYGYTF
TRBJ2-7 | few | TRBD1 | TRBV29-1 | TGCAGCGCCAGGCAGGGGGAAGCCTACGAGCAGTACTTC | CSARQGEAYEQYF
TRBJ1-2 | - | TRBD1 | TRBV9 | TGTGCCAGCAGCGTATCTCTGGGGCTGGACAGGGACTATGGCTACACCTTC | CASSVSLGLDRDYGYTF
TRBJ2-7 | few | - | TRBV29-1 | TGCAGCGTTGCCCGACAGTTTAAAACAGACCCGCTCTACGAGCAGTACTTC | CSVARQFKTDPLYEQYF
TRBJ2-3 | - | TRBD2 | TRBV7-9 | TGTGCCAGCAGCTTAGTTTCTTGGGGACTAGCGGGACGCACAGATACGCAGTATTTT | CASSLVSWGLAGRTDTQYF
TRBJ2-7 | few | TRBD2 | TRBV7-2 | TGTGCCAGCAGCCCTTACCCGGGACTAGCCTACGAGCAGTACTTC | CASSPYPGLAYEQYF
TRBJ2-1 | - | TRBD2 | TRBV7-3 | TGTGCCAGCAGCCCCACCGGACTAGCGGATTACAATGAGCAGTTCTTC | CASSPTGLADYNEQFF
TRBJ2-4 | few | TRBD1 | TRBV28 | TGTGCCAGCAGAGACAGGGGTAGCCTAGCCAAAAACATTCAGTACTTC | CASRDRGSLAKNIQYF
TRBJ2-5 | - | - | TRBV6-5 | TGTGCCAGCAGTTACTCTCCGGGTCAAGAGACCCAGTACTTC | CASSYSPGQETQYF
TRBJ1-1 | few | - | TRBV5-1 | TGCGCCAGCAGCGTACAGGAGAACACTGAAGCTTTCTTT | CASSVQENTEAFF